Listed below are T cell receptor beta chains from one sample, sequenced in a study of T-cell reconstitution after alpha-beta-depleted transplantation in children. TCRdb reprocessed the PCR reads with MiXCR, giving one entry per CDR3 protein. The top ten hold roughly 5.1% of the sample, which has fewer than 550,000 distinct CDR3 sequences, 9.5% to 13% seen once. The specimen comprised PBMCs from the stem cell graft donor, sampled from the stem cell graft. Receptors were obtained from a human donor who donated a stem cell graft to a child with acute myeloid leukemia. Each CDR3 is given with its conserved first and last residue. A D gene is named only where the DNA matches it firmly. The size field is filled for only some rows; it gives once, few, many or a size class.

j_call v_call d_call clone_size cdr3_length cdr3_nt cdr3_aa
TRBJ1-5 TRBV4-3 NA many 15 TGCGCCAGCAGCCAAAACCGGGACATAGATCAGCCCCAGCATTTT CASSQNRDIDQPQHF
TRBJ2-5 TRBV25-1 NA NA 16 TGTGCCAGCAGTGAGGTTCTGGGGGGGGGCACGGAGACCCAGTACTTC CASSEVLGGGTETQYF
TRBJ2-7 TRBV12-3/TRBV12-4 NA few 15 TGTGCCAGCAGTTCCGGACTATCTAGCTCCTACGAGCAGTACTTC CASSSGLSSSYEQYF
TRBJ2-1 TRBV24-1 TRBD2 NA 15 TGTGCCCCAGGAGGAGCGGGGGCGCTTGACAATGAGCAGTTCTTC CAPGGAGALDNEQFF
TRBJ2-1 TRBV21-1 NA many 16 TGTGCCAGGAAGGGGGCCTGGGACAGCTCCTACAATGAGCAGTTCTTC CARKGAWDSSYNEQFF
TRBJ2-2 TRBV15 TRBD1 many 13 TGTGCCACCAGGGGGACAGGGCCCGGGGAGCTGTTTTTT CATRGTGPGELFF
TRBJ1-5 TRBV6-6 NA few 13 TGTGCCAGCAGAGGGCAGATCAATCAGCCCCAGCATTTT CASRGQINQPQHF
TRBJ2-1 TRBV5-1 NA NA 13 TGCGCCAGCAGCGTTGGAGGGGTGGATGAGCAGTTCTTC CASSVGGVDEQFF
TRBJ2-1 TRBV15 NA few 16 TGTGCCACCAGCAGAGATCGGGCGGGAACCGTGGGCGAGCAGTTCTTC CATSRDRAGTVGEQFF
TRBJ2-5 TRBV4-3 NA few 13 TGCGCCAGCAGCCTGGGCTACGAAGAGACCCAGTACTTC CASSLGYEETQYF
TRBJ2-2 TRBV11-2 NA few 16 TGTGCCAGCAGCCGTGCGGCAGGGGTGGTCACCGGGGAGCTGTTTTTT CASSRAAGVVTGELFF
TRBJ1-1 TRBV20-1 NA few 13 TGCAGTGCTAGGGCGATAGTGAACACTGAAGCTTTCTTT CSARAIVNTEAFF
TRBJ1-5 TRBV10-3 NA NA 14 TGTGCCATCAGTAGGGACCAGACCAATCAGCCCCAGCATTTT CAISRDQTNQPQHF
TRBJ2-3 TRBV29-1 NA NA 14 TGCAGCGTTGAGCCCCTGACAGGCACAGATACGCAGTATTTT CSVEPLTGTDTQYF
TRBJ1-2 TRBV30 NA many 15 TGTGCCTGGAGTGCTCGGGCAGGGAATTACTATGGCTACACCTTC CAWSARAGNYYGYTF
TRBJ2-2 TRBV7-8 NA many 15 TGTGCCAGCAGCTTAGAGGCTCGGGGGACCGGGGAGCTGTTTTTT CASSLEARGTGELFF
TRBJ1-6 TRBV5-1 NA many 13 TGCGCCAGCAGCTTGGATGACAAGTCACCCCTCCACTTT CASSLDDKSPLHF
TRBJ2-3 TRBV4-1 TRBD1 many 15 TGCGCCAGCAGCCTCGACAGGGGAGGAACAGATACGCAGTATTTT CASSLDRGGTDTQYF
TRBJ2-3 TRBV2 NA NA 15 TGTGCCAGCCTGACGGACGGGGGGCGCACAGATACGCAGTATTTT CASLTDGGRTDTQYF
TRBJ2-6 TRBV5-1 TRBD1 NA 17 TGCGCCAGCAGCTTGGAAGCGACAGGGTCTGGGGCCAACGTCCTGACTTTC CASSLEATGSGANVLTF
TRBJ2-5 TRBV6-5 NA NA 14 TGTGCCAGCAGTTACTCGGGACGGCAAGAGACCCAGTACTTC CASSYSGRQETQYF
TRBJ1-2 TRBV12-3/TRBV12-4 NA few 14 TGTGCCAGCAGTTTGGAGGCAGGGCAAGGTGGCTACACCTTC CASSLEAGQGGYTF
TRBJ2-1 TRBV20-1 TRBD2 NA 17 TGCAGTGCTAGAGATCCGTTCGGGACTAGCGGGTACAATGAGCAGTTCTTC CSARDPFGTSGYNEQFF
TRBJ1-5 TRBV27 NA few 13 TGTGCCAGCAGTGCAGGGAGCAATCAGCCCCAGCATTTT CASSAGSNQPQHF
TRBJ2-7 TRBV5-1 NA few 13 TGCGCCAGCAGCTTGACGGGATTCTACGAGCAGTACTTC CASSLTGFYEQYF
TRBJ1-1 TRBV29-1 TRBD1 many 14 TGCAGCGTTCACACCGGGACAGGGGGAACTGAAGCTTTCTTT CSVHTGTGGTEAFF
TRBJ2-3 TRBV7-3 TRBD2 few 17 TGTGCCAGCAGCAAGGGACTAGCGGGGACTAGCACAGATACGCAGTATTTT CASSKGLAGTSTDTQYF
TRBJ2-5 TRBV6-1 NA many 14 TGTGCCAGCAGTGAAGAAGCGAGGGCAAAGACCCAGTACTTC CASSEEARAKTQYF
TRBJ2-6 TRBV3-1 NA NA 16 TGTGCCAGCAGCCAGAGAGGGAGCTCTGGGGCCAACGTCCTGACTTTC CASSQRGSSGANVLTF
TRBJ2-2 TRBV5-1 NA many 15 TGCGCCAGCAGCTTGGCGGTTTTGAACACCGGGGAGCTGTTTTTT CASSLAVLNTGELFF
TRBJ2-2 TRBV12-3/TRBV12-4 TRBD1 few 16 TGTGCCAGCAGCTCACCGGGACAGGGGAACACCGGGGAGCTGTTTTTT CASSSPGQGNTGELFF
TRBJ2-1 TRBV29-1 NA many 14 TGCAGCGTGCCAAAAATTAGCTTCAGCGATGAGCAGTTCTTC CSVPKISFSDEQFF
TRBJ2-3 TRBV5-1 NA many 15 TGCGCCAGCAGCTTGGAAGGCGGTAGCACAGATACGCAGTATTTT CASSLEGGSTDTQYF
TRBJ1-3 TRBV6-5 NA many 13 TGTGCCAGCCGGGCCGCCTCTGGAAACACCATATATTTT CASRAASGNTIYF